This record concerns one T cell receptor beta chain sequence. Antigen unknown. This PCR relied on a set of 60 Vbeta primers and 13 Jbeta primers. Measured with immunoSEQ multiplex PCR; TCRdb has only the in-frame clones, and not every one. This repertoire shows 120,000 or so clones, 75% to 85% found once; its top ten account for approximately 8.4%. Germline V gives CDR1 MNHEY, CDR2 SVGAGI. This CDR3 region has 14 residues. Unmatched junction bases numbered 2, after V lost 6 bases and J lost 1 base. Healthy bone marrow donors supplied every sample. This record belongs to a study of cytomegalovirus exposure and HLA in healthy donors. Whole-study findings and limits: Most likely, a cluster of highly shared sequence variants arose as a sequencing artifact. In a later analysis, HLA-associated TCR beta chains were more clonally expanded than equally common others.

The chain combines TRBV6-5 with TRBJ2-7; 11 nucleotides align to TRBD2. This receptor was identified in a man aged 25 to 40 in good health and CMV-seropositive. The sequencing sample was made of PBMCs. The CDR3 DNA reads TGTGCCAGCAGCACTAGCGGGGGATCCTACGAGCAGTACTTC. It codes for CASSTSGGSYEQYF.